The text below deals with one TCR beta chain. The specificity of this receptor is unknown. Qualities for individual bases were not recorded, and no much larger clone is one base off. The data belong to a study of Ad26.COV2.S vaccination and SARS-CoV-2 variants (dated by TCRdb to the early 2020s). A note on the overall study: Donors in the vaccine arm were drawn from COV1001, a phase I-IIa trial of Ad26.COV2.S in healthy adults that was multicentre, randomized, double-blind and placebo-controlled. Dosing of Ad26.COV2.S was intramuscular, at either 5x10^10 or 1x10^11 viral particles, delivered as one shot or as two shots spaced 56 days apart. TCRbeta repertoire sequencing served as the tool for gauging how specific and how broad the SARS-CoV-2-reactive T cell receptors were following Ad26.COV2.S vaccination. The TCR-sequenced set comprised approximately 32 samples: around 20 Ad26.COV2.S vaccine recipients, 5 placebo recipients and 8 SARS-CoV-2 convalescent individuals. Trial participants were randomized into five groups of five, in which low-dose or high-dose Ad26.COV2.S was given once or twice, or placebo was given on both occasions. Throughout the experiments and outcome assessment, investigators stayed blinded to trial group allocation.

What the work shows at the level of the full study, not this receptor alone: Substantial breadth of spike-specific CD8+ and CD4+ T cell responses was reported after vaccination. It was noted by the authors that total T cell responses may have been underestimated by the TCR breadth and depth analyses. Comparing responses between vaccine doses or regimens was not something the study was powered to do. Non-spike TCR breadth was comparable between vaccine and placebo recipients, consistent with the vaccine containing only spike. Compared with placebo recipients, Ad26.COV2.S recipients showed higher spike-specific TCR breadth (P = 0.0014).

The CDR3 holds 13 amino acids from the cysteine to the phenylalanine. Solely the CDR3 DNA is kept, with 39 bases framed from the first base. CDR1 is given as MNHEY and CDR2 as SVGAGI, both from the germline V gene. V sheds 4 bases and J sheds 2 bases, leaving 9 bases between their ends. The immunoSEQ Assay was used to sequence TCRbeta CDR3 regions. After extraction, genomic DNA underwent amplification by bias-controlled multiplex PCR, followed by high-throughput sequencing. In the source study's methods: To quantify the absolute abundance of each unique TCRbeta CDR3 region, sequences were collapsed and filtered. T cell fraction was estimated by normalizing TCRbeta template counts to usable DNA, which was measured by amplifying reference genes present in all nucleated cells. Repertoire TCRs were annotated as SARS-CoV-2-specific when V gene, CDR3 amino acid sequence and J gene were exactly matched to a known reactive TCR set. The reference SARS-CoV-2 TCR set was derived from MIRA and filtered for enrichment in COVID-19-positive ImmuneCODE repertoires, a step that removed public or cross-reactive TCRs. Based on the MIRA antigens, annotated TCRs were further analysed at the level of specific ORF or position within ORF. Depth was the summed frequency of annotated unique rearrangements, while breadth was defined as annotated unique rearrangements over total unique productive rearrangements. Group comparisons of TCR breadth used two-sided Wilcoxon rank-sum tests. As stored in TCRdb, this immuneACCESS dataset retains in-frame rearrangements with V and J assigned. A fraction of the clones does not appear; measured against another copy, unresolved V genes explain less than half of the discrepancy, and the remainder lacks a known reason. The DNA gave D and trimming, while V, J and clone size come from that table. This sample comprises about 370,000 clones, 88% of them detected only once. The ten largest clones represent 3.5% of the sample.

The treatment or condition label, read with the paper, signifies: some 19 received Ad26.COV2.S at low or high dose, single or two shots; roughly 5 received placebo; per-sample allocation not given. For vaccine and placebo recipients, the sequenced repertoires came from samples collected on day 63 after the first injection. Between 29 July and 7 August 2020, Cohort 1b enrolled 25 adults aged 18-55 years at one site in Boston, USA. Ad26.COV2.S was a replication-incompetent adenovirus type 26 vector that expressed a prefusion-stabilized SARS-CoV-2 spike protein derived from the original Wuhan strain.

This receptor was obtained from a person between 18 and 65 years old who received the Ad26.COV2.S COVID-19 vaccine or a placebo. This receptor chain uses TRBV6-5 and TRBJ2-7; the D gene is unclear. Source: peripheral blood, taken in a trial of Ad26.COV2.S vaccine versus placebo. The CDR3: CASSSAGPYEQYF. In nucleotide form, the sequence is TGTGCCAGCAGTTCTGCCGGTCCCTACGAGCAGTACTTC.